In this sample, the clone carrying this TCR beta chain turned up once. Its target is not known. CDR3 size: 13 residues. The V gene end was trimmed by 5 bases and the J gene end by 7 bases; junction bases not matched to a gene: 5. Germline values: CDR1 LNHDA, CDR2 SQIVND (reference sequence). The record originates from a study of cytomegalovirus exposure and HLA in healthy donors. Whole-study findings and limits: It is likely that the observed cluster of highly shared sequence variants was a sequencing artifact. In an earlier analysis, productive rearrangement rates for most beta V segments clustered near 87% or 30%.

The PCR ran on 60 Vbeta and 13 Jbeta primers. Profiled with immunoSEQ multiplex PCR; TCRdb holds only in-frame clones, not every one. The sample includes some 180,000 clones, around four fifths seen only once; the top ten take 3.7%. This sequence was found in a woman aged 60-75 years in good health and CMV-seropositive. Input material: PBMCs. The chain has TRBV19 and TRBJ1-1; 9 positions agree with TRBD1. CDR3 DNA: TGTGCCAGTAGTGAGGGACAGGGACTTGAAGCTTTCTTT. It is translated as CASSEGQGLEAFF.